This T cell receptor (beta chain) was captured in a study of blood T cell repertoires in COVID-19. Study background: Collection of acute and convalescent COVID-19 samples took place in the United States, Italy and Spain.

This CDR3 has 14 amino acids. Germline V CDR1 and CDR2: SNHLY, FYNNEI. V shed 8 bases and J 5 bases; nucleotides not matched to a gene: 8. Here immunoSEQ multiplex PCR was the method, and the copy in TCRdb shows in-frame clones only, minus some. Counted here are about 54,000 clones, about 85% occurring once; the ten biggest clones make up 4.7%. The sample consisted of peripheral blood. This rearrangement joins TRBV2 to TRBJ2-2; 7 nucleotides align to TRBD1. This receptor was identified in a man in his forties with active COVID-19. As DNA, the CDR3 is TGTGCCAGCCAGACAGGGTTTTCGACCGGGGAGCTGTTTTTT. This gives the protein CASQTGFSTGELFF.